This T cell receptor beta chain was retrieved from a study of cytomegalovirus exposure and HLA in healthy donors. Study summary: When 398 donors were genotyped, approximately 81% of them were found to fall in the Caucasian-associated ancestry cluster. Notes on the study in general: A list of 150 to 200 TCR beta chains associated with cytomegalovirus was given.

Germline V gene data show CDR1 as SQVTM and CDR2 as ANQGSEA. This CDR3 spans 13 amino acids. Concerning this clone: Its antigen is unknown.

Use of 60 Vbeta and 13 Jbeta primers characterized the PCR. This table comes from immunoSEQ multiplex PCR, and its TCRdb copy is limited to in-frame clones, with some not included. This table has roughly 170,000 clones, over 70% appearing once. The receptor comes from a man aged 25 to 45 in good health and CMV-seropositive. The chain carries TRBV29-1 and TRBJ2-5; 7 bases match TRBD1. Matching the DNA end better, TRBJ2-7 makes the J call doubtful. The material sequenced was PBMCs. The CDR3 sequence: CSVEMGQSYEQYF. The DNA of the CDR3 is TGCAGCGTTGAAATGGGACAGAGCTACGAGCAGTACTTC.